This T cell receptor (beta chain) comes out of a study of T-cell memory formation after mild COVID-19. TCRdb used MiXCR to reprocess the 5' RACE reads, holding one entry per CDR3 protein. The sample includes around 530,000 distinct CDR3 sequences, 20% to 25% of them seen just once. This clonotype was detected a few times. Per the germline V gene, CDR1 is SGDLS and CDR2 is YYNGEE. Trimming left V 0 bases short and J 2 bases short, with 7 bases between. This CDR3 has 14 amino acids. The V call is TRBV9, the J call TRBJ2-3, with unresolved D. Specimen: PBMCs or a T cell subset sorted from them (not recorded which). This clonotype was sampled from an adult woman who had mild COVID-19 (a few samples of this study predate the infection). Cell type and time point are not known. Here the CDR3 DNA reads TGTGCCAGCAGCGTAGAGGGCAACACAGATACGCAGTATTTT. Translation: CASSVEGNTDTQYF.